This entry concerns a single T cell receptor beta chain. Its antigen is not identified. The study drew all its donors from Caucasian adults living in Nashville, Tennessee. The data belong to a study of shared clonotypes between healthy human individuals. Overall study: The study used three CD4 naive, three CD4 memory, two CD8 naive and one CD8 memory plate per donor.

TCRdb keeps only in-frame clones here, not all; method: immunoSEQ multiplex PCR. The sample has 700,000 or so clones; about two thirds are singletons. The CDR3 is made up of 16 amino acids. The junction had 9 bases not matched to a gene; V was cut back by 4 bases and J by 2 bases. Germline CDR1 and CDR2: SGHKS and YYEKEE (reference sequence). Study-wide findings and caveats: Rarefaction showed sorted-subset sequencing was incomplete despite large depth.

The clonotype was recovered from a woman aged 25 to 45 in good health. The sequenced sample consisted of memory CD4+ T cells sorted from blood. Specified subset: CD45RA-negative fraction. J is TRBJ1-2 and V is TRBV5-5; 9 nucleotides line up with TRBD1. The CDR3 DNA reads TGTGCCAGCAGCCCTGCAACAGGGGGCGGAAACTATGGCTACACCTTC. The encoded protein is CASSPATGGGNYGYTF.